One T cell receptor beta chain is described in this entry. Its specificity is not known. Germline assignment: CDR1 MNHEY and CDR2 SVGAGI. Trimming cost V 6 bases and J 4 bases; bases outside gene matches: 7. CDR3 length: 14 residues. This entry comes from a study of T cell responses to AZD1222 COVID-19 vaccine. Regarding the study as a whole: Mapped onto spike, vaccine-associated CD4 TCRs spanned it and were dominant at 160-218 and 743-854. Close to half of spike-specific TCRs reportedly recognize unmutated variant regions.

The assay was immunoSEQ multiplex PCR, and TCRdb's table has in-frame clones only and misses some. The sample lists about 150,000 clones; 90% were seen once. The sequence was collected from an adult in good health. The chain recombines TRBV6-5 with TRBJ1-1; 8 bases match TRBD1. The sequences come from peripheral blood, collected on day 0 of AZD1222 vaccination. CDR3 nucleotides: TGTGCCAGCAGCCTGACAGGGGAGCGCACTGAAGCTTTCTTT. This codes for CASSLTGERTEAFF.